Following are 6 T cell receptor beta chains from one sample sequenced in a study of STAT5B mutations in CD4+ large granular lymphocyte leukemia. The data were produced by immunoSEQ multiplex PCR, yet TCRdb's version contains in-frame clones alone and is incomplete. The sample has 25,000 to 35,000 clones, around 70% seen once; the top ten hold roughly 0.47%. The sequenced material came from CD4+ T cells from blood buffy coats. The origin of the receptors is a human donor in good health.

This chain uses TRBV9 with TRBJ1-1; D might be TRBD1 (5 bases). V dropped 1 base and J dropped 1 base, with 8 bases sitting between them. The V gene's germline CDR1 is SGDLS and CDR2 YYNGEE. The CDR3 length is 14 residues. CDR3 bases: TGTGCCAGCAGCGTAAGGCAGGGGAACACTGAAGCTTTCTTT. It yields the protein CASSVRQGNTEAFF.

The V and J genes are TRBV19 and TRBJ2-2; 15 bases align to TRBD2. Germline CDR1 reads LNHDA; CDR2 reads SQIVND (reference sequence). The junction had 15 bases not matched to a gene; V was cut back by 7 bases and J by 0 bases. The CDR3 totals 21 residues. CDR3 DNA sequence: TGTGCCAGTACCATCTATGGGACTAGCGGGGGGTTATTGGCGAACACCGGGGAGCTGTTTTTT. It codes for CASTIYGTSGGLLANTGELFF.

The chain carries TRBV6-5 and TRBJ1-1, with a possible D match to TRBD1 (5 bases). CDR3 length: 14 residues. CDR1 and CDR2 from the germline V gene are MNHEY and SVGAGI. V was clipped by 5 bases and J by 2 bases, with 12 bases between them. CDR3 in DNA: TGTGCCAGCAGTGCCTCGACAGACAACACTGAAGCTTTCTTT. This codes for CASSASTDNTEAFF.

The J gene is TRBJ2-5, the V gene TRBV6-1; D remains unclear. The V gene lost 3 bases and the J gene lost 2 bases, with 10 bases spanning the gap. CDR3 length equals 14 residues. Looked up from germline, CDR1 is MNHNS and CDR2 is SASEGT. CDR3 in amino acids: CASSETTAQETQYF. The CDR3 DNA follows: TGTGCCAGCAGTGAGACGACTGCGCAAGAGACCCAGTACTTC.

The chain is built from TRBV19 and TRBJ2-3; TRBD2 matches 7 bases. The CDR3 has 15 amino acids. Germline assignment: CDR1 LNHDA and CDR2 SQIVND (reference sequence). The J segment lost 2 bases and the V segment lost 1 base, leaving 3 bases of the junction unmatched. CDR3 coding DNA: TGTGCCAGTAGTATAGGAAGCGGGGACACAGATACGCAGTATTTT. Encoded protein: CASSIGSGDTDTQYF.

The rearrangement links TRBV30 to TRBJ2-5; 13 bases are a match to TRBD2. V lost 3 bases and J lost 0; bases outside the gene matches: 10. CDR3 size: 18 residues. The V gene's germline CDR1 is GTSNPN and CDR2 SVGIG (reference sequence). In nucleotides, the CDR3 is TGTGCCTGGAGGATTCCGGGACTAGCGGGGCCGTACCAAGAGACCCAGTACTTC. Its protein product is CAWRIPGLAGPYQETQYF. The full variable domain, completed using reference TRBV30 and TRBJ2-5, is SQTIHQWPATLVQPVGSPLSLECTVEGTSNPNLYWYRQAAGRGLQLLFYSVGIGQISSEVPQNLSASRPQDRQFILSSKKLLLSDSGFYLCAWRIPGLAGPYQETQYFGPGTRLLVL.